This T cell receptor (beta chain) was obtained from a study of brain T cells in children with intractable seizures (dated by TCRdb to the early 2020s). Notes on the research overall: Resected brain tissue from 53 pediatric epilepsy surgery cases was initially screened for immune gene transcripts with a NanoString immunology panel. Among the roughly twelve selected surgery cases, eight also had pre-surgery blood sequenced, leaving four with brain tissue only. Study-wide conclusions, independent of this receptor: Because sequencing depth differed between pre- and post-surgery blood, the absence of clones from the pre-surgery sample may reflect undersampling. The patients' HCMV serostatus was not known, and viral specificity was inferred solely from CDR3 sequence similarity.

The immunoSEQ assay was applied to genomic DNA to generate the TCR beta chain sequences. Per the original workflow: CDR3 sequences not starting with the conserved framework cysteine at position 104 were manually removed. To get clonality, the normalized Shannon's Diversity Index was subtracted from one, giving values from 0 (maximal diversity) to 1 (oligoclonal). To check whether a given CDR3 had different frequencies in two samples, for example brain versus blood, chi-squared comparison-of-proportions tests were used. Public clonotypes were identified by searching immuneACCESS, and similarity to known antiviral clonotypes was assessed with the VDJdb browser. TCRdb carries this immuneACCESS record with in-frame sequences only. Its versions omit some clonotypes, under half of them owing to an unresolved V gene in the studies checked, with the rest unexplained. Clone size and V and J calls were adopted from that table, with D and trimming inferred from the DNA. This sample comprises under 150,000 clones, 85% to 95% of them detected only once. 3.8% of the sample belongs to the ten largest clones.

The meaning of the sample's time point label: resected brain tissue, or blood drawn just prior to surgery. The surgery cases that showed the highest brain T cell transcript signatures were chosen for TCR beta chain sequencing of brain tissue, and of blood when it was available. Prior to surgery, the patients had been treated with at least one anti-epileptic drug. TCR-sequenced patients were children with drug-resistant epilepsy due to tuberous sclerosis complex, focal cortical dysplasia, Rasmussen encephalitis or hemimegalencephaly. Blood was drawn right before the epilepsy surgery. Bulk genomic DNA was extracted from unsorted brain tissue and whole blood with the Monarch genomic DNA purification kit. Including the terminal cysteine and phenylalanine, the CDR3 comprises 15 residues. Here the CDR3 DNA is all that survives: 45 bases in frame from base 1. Germline trimming: 3 bases from V, 9 bases from J; junction bases outside gene matches: 7. The germline V gene encodes CDR1 SGDLS and CDR2 YYNGEE.

A remark on this clone: The antigen this receptor binds is unknown. No qualities accompany the bases; no much larger clone lies one base away.

The sequence was obtained from a boy under three years old with hemimegalencephaly and intractable seizures. In this chain, TRBV9 is recombined with TRBJ2-1; 12 junctional bases match TRBD1. This material consisted of peripheral blood, taken at surgery. The nucleotide sequence is given as TGTGCCAGCAGCGACCGGGACAGGGGGCAAGGTGAGCAGTTCTTC. This is translated as CASSDRDRGQGEQFF.